This TCR beta chain originates from a study of beta chain features in type 1 diabetes. Points from the study as a whole: Moderate yet significant TCRB CDR3 shortening was seen in Type 1 diabetes patients in all four CD4+ subsets. Individuals with type 1 diabetes displayed fewer insertions and more deletions at VDJ junctions.

Germline CDR1 MNHEY, CDR2 SVGAGI. The CDR3 runs 14 residues. The V and J ends lost 6 bases and 4 bases respectively, with 16 bases between them. Every bit of the isolated RNA underwent reverse transcription, so sequencing read expressed TCRB transcripts. Sequencing used immunoSEQ multiplex PCR; TCRdb keeps in-frame clones, though not all of them. The sample includes some 63,000 clones, approximately 50% of them seen just once. Concerning this clone itself: Its antigen is unknown.

The sequence was collected from a man aged 25-45 years with type 1 diabetes. The rearrangement links TRBV6-5 to TRBJ2-7; a possible D gene is TRBD1 (6 bases). Sequencing input: central memory CD4+ T cells from blood. In DNA form, the CDR3 reads TGTGCCAGCAGGCAGGGGATTGGGGCGTACGAGCAGTACTTC. Translation gives CASRQGIGAYEQYF.